The 4 T cell receptor beta chains given below trace back to one sample, sequenced in a study of blood T cell repertoires in COVID-19. Profiling relied on immunoSEQ multiplex PCR, and the TCRdb table lists in-frame clones only, not all of them. The sample lists over 120,000 clones; approximately 80% were seen once. Sequencing was done on a sample of peripheral blood. The source is a human donor in a cohort sampled during active COVID-19.

For this clone: The junction does not match germline at one end; this may be a read error. J is TRBJ2-1 and V is TRBV9; TRBD2 matches at 9 bases. Germline loops: CDR1 SGDLS, CDR2 YYNGEE. The CDR3 is 13 residues long. CDR3 nucleotides: TGTGCCAGTAGCGGGAGTTCGATGAATGAGCAGTTCTTC. It yields the protein CASSGSSMNEQFF. Full variable domain (remainder filled in from reference TRBV9 and TRBJ2-1): DSGVTQTPKHLITATGQRVTLRCSPRSGDLSVYWYQQSLDQGLQFLIQYYNGEERAKGNILERFSAQQFPDLHSELNLSSLELGDSALYFCASSGSSMNEQFFGPGTRLTVL.

CDR3 DNA: TGTGCCAGCAGTGACTCGGGAGGGGCGAGGGATACGCAGTATTTT. The encoded protein is CASSDSGGARDTQYF. This chain links TRBV6-4 with TRBJ2-3; 7 bases fit TRBD2. V shed 0 bases, J shed 6 bases, and the junction held 6 bases outside the gene matches. This CDR3 is 15 amino acids long. Germline loops: CDR1 MRHNA, CDR2 SNTAGT.

The V and J genes are TRBV6-2 or TRBV6-3 and TRBJ1-1; D ambiguous. The V gene's germline CDR1 is MNHEY and CDR2 SVGEGT. The CDR3 has 14 amino acids. The V end lost 0 bases, the J end lost 3 bases, and 8 bases lay between the germline ends. CDR3 region: CASSYSGRYTEAFF. CDR3 sequence (DNA): TGTGCCAGCAGTTACTCCGGGAGGTACACTGAAGCTTTCTTT.

The rearrangement uses TRBV4-2 and TRBJ2-2; TRBD2 matches at 8 bases. CDR1 and CDR2 (germline): LGHNA, YNFKEQ. J gave up 4 bases and V 0 bases, and 7 bases lay outside the gene matches. This CDR3 has 17 residues. CDR3 DNA sequence: TGTGCCAGCAGCCAAGATGTGGCGGGGGGCGGCACCGGGGAGCTGTTTTTT. Protein: CASSQDVAGGGTGELFF.